The present T cell receptor beta chain was sequenced within a study of cytomegalovirus exposure and HLA in healthy donors. V shed 3 bases and J 4 bases; nucleotides not matched to a gene: 6. CDR1 and CDR2 from the germline V gene are GTSNPN and SVGIG (reference sequence). The CDR3 has 14 amino acids. This PCR relied on a set of 60 Vbeta primers and 13 Jbeta primers. The authors' processing: Later, an analysis found tens of millions of unique TCR beta chains, and approximately 10 million of these were shared. Produced via immunoSEQ multiplex PCR; TCRdb's table is partial and in-frame only. That table furnishes V, J and clone size, whereas the DNA furnished D and trimming. This table holds around 92,000 clones, under 80% found once.

This rearrangement joins TRBV30 to TRBJ1-2; 9 bases agree with TRBD1. The TCR comes from a human donor in good health. The sample consisted of PBMCs. The CDR3 loop is CAWRREQGAYGYTF. DNA for the CDR3: TGTGCCTGGAGGAGAGAACAGGGGGCCTATGGCTACACCTTC. Using reference TRBV30 and TRBJ1-2 for the parts outside the CDR3, the full variable domain is SQTIHQWPATLVQPVGSPLSLECTVEGTSNPNLYWYRQAAGRGLQLLFYSVGIGQISSEVPQNLSASRPQDRQFILSSKKLLLSDSGFYLCAWRREQGAYGYTFGSGTRLTVV.